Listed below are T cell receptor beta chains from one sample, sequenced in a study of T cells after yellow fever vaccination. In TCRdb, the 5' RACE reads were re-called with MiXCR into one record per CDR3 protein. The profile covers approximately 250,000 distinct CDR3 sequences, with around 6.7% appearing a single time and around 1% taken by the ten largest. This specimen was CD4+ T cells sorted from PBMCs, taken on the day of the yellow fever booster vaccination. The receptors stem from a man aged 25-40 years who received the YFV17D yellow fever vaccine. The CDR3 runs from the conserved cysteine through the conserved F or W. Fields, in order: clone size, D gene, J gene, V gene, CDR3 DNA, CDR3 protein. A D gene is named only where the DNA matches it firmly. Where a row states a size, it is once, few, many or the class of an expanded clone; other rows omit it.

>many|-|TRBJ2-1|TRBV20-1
TGCAGTGCAAAGAAAGGGGCGATTTCCAATGAGCAGTTCTTC
CSAKKGAISNEQFF
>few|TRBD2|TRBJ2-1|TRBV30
TGTGCCTGGAGTGTACGTACTAGCGGGAGCGGTGAGCAGTTCTTC
CAWSVRTSGSGEQFF
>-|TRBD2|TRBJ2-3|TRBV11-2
TGTGCCAGCAGCTCCAATTCGGGGTTAGCGGGACACTTCTACCTAACGCAGTATTTT
CASSSNSGLAGHFYLTQYF
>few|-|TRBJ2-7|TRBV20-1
TGCAGTGCTAGTGAAGTCGGCTACGAGCAGTACTTC
CSASEVGYEQYF
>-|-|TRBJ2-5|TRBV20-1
TGCAGTGCTAGAGATAGGTGGGGCTCACAAGAGACCCAGTACTTC
CSARDRWGSQETQYF
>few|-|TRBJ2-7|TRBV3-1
TGTGCCAGCAGCCAATTGGGTTCAGGTGCCCTCGAGCAGTACTTC
CASSQLGSGALEQYF
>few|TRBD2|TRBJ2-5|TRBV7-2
TGTGCCAGCAGCCCCGATAGCGGGAGAGAGACCCAGTACTTC
CASSPDSGRETQYF
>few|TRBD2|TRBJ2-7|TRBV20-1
TGCAGTGCTAGGATTACCGGGACTAGCGGAAGGCAGAACCCCTACGAGCAGTACTTC
CSARITGTSGRQNPYEQYF
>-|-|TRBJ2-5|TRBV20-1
TGCAGTGCCCCCCGGGCAGGACAAGAGACCCAGTACTTC
CSAPRAGQETQYF
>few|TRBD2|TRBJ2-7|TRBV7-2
TGTGCCAGCCGAGAGACTAGCGGGACCGTCAAGCAGTACTTC
CASRETSGTVKQYF
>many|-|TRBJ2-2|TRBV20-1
TGCAGTGCTAGTAAAGCCGCGACCCCAGCCCAGGAGCTGTTTTTT
CSASKAATPAQELFF
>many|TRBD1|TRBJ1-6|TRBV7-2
TGTGCCAGCAGCGGGGACAGACTCTACCTCCACTTT
CASSGDRLYLHF
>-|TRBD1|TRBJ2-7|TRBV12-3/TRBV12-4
TGTGCCAGCAGTTCCCGGACAGGGGTGCCGTACGAGCAGTACTTC
CASSSRTGVPYEQYF
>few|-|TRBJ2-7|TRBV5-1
TGCGCCAGCGGGACCCTATCGGAATACGAGCAGTACTTC
CASGTLSEYEQYF
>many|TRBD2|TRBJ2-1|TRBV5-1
TGCGCCAGCAGCTTCTCTCACCGCCTGACTAGCGGGAGGGCCTTCAATGAGCAGTTCTTC
CASSFSHRLTSGRAFNEQFF
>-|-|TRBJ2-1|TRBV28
TGTGCCAGCAGTTCTATAGCGAAACCCCCCCCCAATGAGCAGTTCTTC
CASSSIAKPPPNEQFF
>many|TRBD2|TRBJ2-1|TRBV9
TGTGCCAGCAGCATTAGCGGGAGCCGAGCAGATGAGCAGTTCTTC
CASSISGSRADEQFF
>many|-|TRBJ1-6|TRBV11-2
TGTGCCAGCAGCGCCGGGAATAATTCACCCCTCCACTTT
CASSAGNNSPLHF
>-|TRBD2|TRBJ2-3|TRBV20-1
TGCAGTGCAAGGCGGCTAGCGGGAGGGCCGGATACGCAGTATTTT
CSARRLAGGPDTQYF
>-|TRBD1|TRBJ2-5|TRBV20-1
TGCAGTGCTAGAGGGGACAGGCCGTACCAAGAGACCCAGTACTTC
CSARGDRPYQETQYF
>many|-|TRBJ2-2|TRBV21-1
TGTGCCAGCAGCACGCTCACCGGGGAGCTGTTTTTT
CASSTLTGELFF
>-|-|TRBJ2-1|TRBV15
TGTGCCACCAGCACAGGGGGGACAGCCAATGAGCAGTTCTTC
CATSTGGTANEQFF
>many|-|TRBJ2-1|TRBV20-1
TGCAGTGCTAGGGACTACACTAATGAGCAGTTCTTC
CSARDYTNEQFF
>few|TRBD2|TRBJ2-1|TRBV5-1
TGCGCCAGCAGCGCCCCGGGACTAGCAAAGCGAAATGAGCAGTTCTTC
CASSAPGLAKRNEQFF
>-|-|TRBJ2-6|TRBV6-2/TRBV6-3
TGTGTCACCACGGACAGTTTCCACTCTGGGGCCAACGTCCTGACTTTC
CVTTDSFHSGANVLTF
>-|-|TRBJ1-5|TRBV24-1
TGTGCCACCAGTGATTCAGCAGGGGCTAGCAATCAGCCCCAGCATTTT
CATSDSAGASNQPQHF
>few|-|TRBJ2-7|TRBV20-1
TGCAGTGCTGTAACAGGGTCCGAGCAGTACTTC
CSAVTGSEQYF
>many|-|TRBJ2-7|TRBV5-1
TGCGCCAGCAGCTTTTCTGGTTCCTACGAGCAGTACTTC
CASSFSGSYEQYF
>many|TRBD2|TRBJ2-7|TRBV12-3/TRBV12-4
TGTGCCAGCAACCCGGAGGGAGGGAGCTCCTACGAGCAGTACTTC
CASNPEGGSSYEQYF
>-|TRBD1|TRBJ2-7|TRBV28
TGTGCCAGCATTGATACGGGACAGAACTACGAGCAGTACTTC
CASIDTGQNYEQYF